Presented here are 3 T cell receptor beta chains from one specimen sequenced in a study of CD8+ T cells in alopecia areata. Treatment indicated: oral pan-JAK inhibitor, 5-10 mg twice daily. Once RNA had been extracted, it was reverse transcribed into cDNA to act as the sequencing template. Here immunoSEQ multiplex PCR was the method, and the copy in TCRdb shows in-frame clones only, minus some. The sample comprises 110,000 or so clones, 58% of which are singletons, and 25% to 30% rests with the top ten. Source: CD8+ T cells sorted from blood, taken at week 4, from a patient treated with tofacitinib. These receptors all come from a human donor with alopecia areata.

The chain combines TRBV7-9 with TRBJ2-1; 8 nucleotides match TRBD2. CDR3 length equals 14 residues. Germline V gene data show CDR1 as SEHNR and CDR2 as FQNEAQ (reference sequence). V lost 10 bases to trimming and J lost 5 bases; unmatched junction nucleotides: 10. The CDR3 sequence: CAISLRGGNNEQFF. The CDR3 DNA reads TGTGCCATCTCCCTCCGGGGGGGAAACAATGAGCAGTTCTTC. The full variable domain, rest sourced from reference TRBV7-9 and TRBJ2-1, is DTGVSQNPRHKITKRGQNVTFRCDPISEHNRLYWYRQTLGQGPEFLTYFQNEAQLEKSRLLSDRFSAERPKGSFSTLEIQRTEQGDSAMYLCAISLRGGNNEQFFGPGTRLTVL.

The V gene is TRBV29-1, the J gene TRBJ1-5, with D tentatively TRBD1 (6 bases). Germline V gives CDR1 SQVTM, CDR2 ANQGSEA. Trimming stripped 0 bases from V and 13 bases from J, with 13 bases between. This CDR3 region has 12 residues. This CDR3 is CSVEDESGEQHF. The DNA of the CDR3 is TGCAGCGTTGAAGATGAGTCAGGGGAGCAGCATTTT.

This chain's CDR3 is CSVEEIGFLHF. CDR3 coding DNA: TGCAGCGTTGAAGAGATCGGTTTCCTCCACTTT. This chain joins TRBV29-1 and TRBJ1-6; D not certain. CDR1 and CDR2 (germline): SQVTM, ANQGSEA. Trimming cost V 0 bases and J 15 bases, with 9 bases left between them. This CDR3 is 11 amino acids long.